The 14 T cell receptor beta chains reported below all come from one sample, sequenced in a study of blood T cells in healthy people across ages. The authors ran a second PCR of roughly 6 to 12 cycles using a sample-barcoded 5' primer and a J-beta primer mix. TCRdb re-called the 5' RACE reads with MiXCR, one entry per CDR3 protein. The table lists about 1.7 million distinct CDR3 sequences, 28% of them singletons. Sequenced sample: blood. These receptors originate from a woman aged 25-40 years in good health.

This clonotype was counted only a few times. The V gene is TRBV12-3 or TRBV12-4, the J gene TRBJ1-6, with D hard to call. V gave up 3 bases and J gave up 7 bases, with 10 bases separating them. This CDR3 has 14 residues. CDR3 loop: CASSLSGPNSPLHF. The CDR3 DNA reads TGTGCCAGCAGTTTGTCCGGGCCGAATTCACCCCTCCACTTT.

This clonotype was seen a handful of times. The chain's CDR3 is CASSLGLAGKEQYF. The CDR3, as DNA: TGTGCCAGCAGCCTGGGACTAGCGGGAAAGGAGCAGTACTTC. The chain is built from TRBV3-1 and TRBJ2-7; TRBD2 aligns across 13 bases. CDR1 and CDR2 from the germline V gene are LGHDT and YNNKEL (reference sequence). The CDR3 loop spans 14 amino acids. Trimming cost V 4 bases and J 7 bases; bases outside gene matches: 4.

This chain uses TRBV5-1 with TRBJ1-6, with 10 bases aligning to TRBD1. The CDR3 sequence is 16 residues long. After removal of 4 bases from V and 8 bases from J, the junction contained 9 bases not matched to a gene. Germline lookup yields CDR1 SGHRS and CDR2 YFSETQ. The CDR3 reads CASSNLIGQGDSPLHF. The CDR3 bases are TGCGCCAGCAGCAATCTCATCGGACAGGGGGATTCACCCCTCCACTTT.

V usage is TRBV9 and J usage is TRBJ2-1; D call uncertain. Between the trimmed V and J ends, which lost 3 bases and 6 bases, there was a span of 16 bases. Looked up from germline, CDR1 is SGDLS and CDR2 is YYNGEE. The CDR3 consists of 15 residues. For the CDR3, the DNA is TGTGCCAGCAGCGCTGCTCTAGGGCAGGCCAATGAGCAGTTCTTC. Translation: CASSAALGQANEQFF.

In its sample, this clonotype was seen a few times. The J gene is TRBJ2-1, the V gene TRBV24-1; D not certain. The end of the DNA is better explained by TRBJ2-7, so the J call may be wrong. CDR3 length: 12 amino acids. Germline V gene lookup returns CDR1 KGHDR and CDR2 SFDVKD. The CDR3 loop reads CATSGSYNEQYF. CDR3 nucleotide sequence: TGTGCCACCAGTGGTTCCTACAATGAGCAGTACTTC.

This clonotype was counted a few times. The chain combines TRBV5-1 with TRBJ2-7; possible D gene TRBD1, 6 bases. Germline V gene sequence: CDR1 SGHRS, CDR2 YFSETQ. The V end was cut by 0 bases, the J end by 5 bases, with 9 bases between. The CDR3 is 13 amino acids. CDR3 DNA sequence: TGCGCCAGCAGCTTGGGACAGGAGAACGAGCAGTACTTC. It codes for CASSLGQENEQYF.

This clonotype has a handful of counts. V is TRBV7-2 and J is TRBJ2-6; 8 bases align to TRBD2. CDR1 and CDR2 (germline): SGHTA, FQGNSA. V was clipped by 4 bases and J by 0 bases; unmatched bases: 5. The CDR3 sequence is 17 residues long. The CDR3 DNA sequence: TGTGCCAGCAGCTCCGGGGGGGCCAGCTCTGGGGCCAACGTCCTGACTTTC. Its protein is CASSSGGASSGANVLTF.

V usage is TRBV4-1 and J usage is TRBJ1-4; D gene unclear. V was pared by 1 base and J by 6 bases, with 12 bases between. Germline V gene sequence: CDR1 MGHRA, CDR2 YSYEKL. CDR3 length equals 15 residues. The CDR3 bases are TGCGCCAGCAGCCAAGGGTCCGTCCCCGATGAAAAACTGTTTTTT. It codes for CASSQGSVPDEKLFF.

Concerning this clonotype: The junction does not match germline at one end; this may be a read error. This rearrangement joins TRBV5-4 to TRBJ2-7; 9 bases are a match to TRBD1. Germline CDR1 SGHNT, CDR2 YYREEE (reference sequence). The CDR3 loop spans 14 amino acids. As DNA, the CDR3 is TGCGCCAGCAGCCTACAGGGGGCGCCTCACGAGCAGTACTTC. Protein sequence: CASSLQGAPHEQYF.

This chain joins TRBV5-1 and TRBJ2-1, with D perhaps being TRBD1 or TRBD2 (5 bases each). CDR3 length: 14 residues. CDR1 is SGHRS and CDR2 is YFSETQ in the germline V gene. Trimming left V 0 bases short and J 10 bases short, with 14 bases between. CDR3 DNA: TGCGCCAGCAGCTTGGAGGTTGGGACGGGGGAGCAGTTCTTC. Its protein product is CASSLEVGTGEQFF.

This clonotype was seen more than once but under ten times. The rearrangement links TRBV20-1 to TRBJ1-5, with D perhaps matching TRBD1 (5 bases). Trimming took 4 bases from V and 1 from J, leaving 14 bases between them. The CDR3 contains 15 residues. Germline-derived CDR1 and CDR2 are DFQATT and SNEGSKA (reference sequence). The CDR3 region has the DNA TGCAGTGCTAAGCGCGGGGAGGGGAGCAATCAGCCCCAGCATTTT. Translated: CSAKRGEGSNQPQHF.

Details on this clonotype: This could be a read error, since a much larger clone is one nucleotide away. The V and J genes are TRBV6-1 and TRBJ2-7; the match to TRBD2 covers 9 bases. The CDR3 sequence is 15 residues long. V was clipped by 8 bases and J by 2 bases; unmatched bases: 10. Germline CDR1 reads MNHNS; CDR2 reads SASEGT. The CDR3 DNA is TGTGCCAGCTGGCAAGGGACTAGCAAGGCCTACGAGCAGTACTTC. This translates into CASWQGTSKAYEQYF.

The rearrangement uses TRBV19 and TRBJ2-1; TRBD1 might be the D (6 bases). CDR1 LNHDA and CDR2 SQIVND come from the germline V gene (reference sequence). This CDR3 contains 13 residues. The V end lost 5 bases, the J end lost 9 bases, and 14 bases lay between the germline ends. CDR3 DNA: TGTGCCAGTAGTCACTCGCAAGGGGGTGAGCAGTTCTTC. This codes for CASSHSQGGEQFF.

This sequence joins TRBV12-3 or TRBV12-4 and TRBJ2-1, with 11 positions matching TRBD1. The J call may be in error: the DNA end matches TRBJ2-7 better. The CDR3 runs to 15 residues. The chain's CDR3 is CASSLGQGDYNEQYF. CDR3 in DNA: TGTGCCAGCAGCCTGGGACAGGGGGACTACAATGAGCAGTACTTC.